This T cell receptor beta chain was sequenced in a study of shared clonotypes between healthy human individuals. Study summary: The cohort comprised a couple of women and a few men. Their ages spanned 18 to 49 years.

Study-level findings and limits: Rarefaction curves obtained for sorted subsets showed sequencing incomplete despite large depth.

This CDR3 contains 15 residues. V dropped 4 bases and J dropped 1 base, with 11 bases sitting between them. Germline CDR1 is MNHEY and CDR2 is SVGAGI. Sequencing was performed with immunoSEQ multiplex PCR; in TCRdb, only in-frame clones are kept and a portion is missing. The sample includes 640,000 or so clones, 72% of them seen just once. About this clone: Its specificity is unknown.

This TCR came from a woman aged 25 to 39 in good health. This chain joins TRBV6-5 and TRBJ2-1, with a possible D match to TRBD2 (6 bases). The sequencing input was memory CD4+ T cells sorted from blood. The sample's subset: CD45RA-negative fraction. CDR3 in amino acids: CASSFSTRSYNEQFF. DNA for the CDR3: TGTGCCAGCAGTTTTTCGACTAGATCCTACAATGAGCAGTTCTTC.